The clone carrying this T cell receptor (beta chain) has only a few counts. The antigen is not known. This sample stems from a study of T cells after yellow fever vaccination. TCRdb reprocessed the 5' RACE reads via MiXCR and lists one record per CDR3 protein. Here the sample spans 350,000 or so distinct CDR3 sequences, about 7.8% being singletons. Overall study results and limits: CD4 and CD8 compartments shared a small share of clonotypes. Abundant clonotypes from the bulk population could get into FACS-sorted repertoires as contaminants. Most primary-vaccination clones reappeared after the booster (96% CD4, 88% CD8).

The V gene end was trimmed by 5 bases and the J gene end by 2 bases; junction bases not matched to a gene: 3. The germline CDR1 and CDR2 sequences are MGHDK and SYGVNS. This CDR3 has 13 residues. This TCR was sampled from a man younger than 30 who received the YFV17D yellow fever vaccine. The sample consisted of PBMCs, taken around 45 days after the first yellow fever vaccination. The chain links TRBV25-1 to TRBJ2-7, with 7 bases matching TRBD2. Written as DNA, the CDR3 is TGTGCCAGCAGTAGGGAGGGCGCCTACGAGCAGTACGTC. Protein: CASSREGAYEQYV.